This TCR beta chain appears in the sequencing data of a study of blood T cell repertoires in COVID-19 (dated by TCRdb to 2020 to 2021). About the investigation overall: Samples from collaborators originated in the United States, Italy and Spain and spanned both the acute and convalescent phases of COVID-19. The prospective study material was composed of cDNA or gDNA derived from T cells, B-cell-depleted T cells, or PBMCs. Subjects who had been exposed to COVID-19, were actively infected with it, or had recovered from it provided the deeply sampled blood TCRbeta repertoires that made up the dataset. Where available, HLA class I and class II types were taken from metadata supplied by the sample provider and were not determined by assay-based typing. Nearly every sample came with metadata listing a de-identified subject ID, COVID-19 status, age in years and sex. The repertoires were released in a freely available public database meant as a resource for research on the immune response to SARS-CoV-2. The samples were drawn from the first 160 participants of the ongoing ImmuneRACE study and from some 1,300 subjects provided by 6 global collaborators.

A distance of 8 bases separates the germline ends of V and J, which lose 4 bases and 4 bases respectively. The CDR3 contains 12 residues, cysteine and phenylalanine counted. The CDR3 DNA has 36 bases and is translated from base 1. From the germline V gene, CDR1 is KGHSH and CDR2 is LQKENI. With respect to this clone: Its antigen has not been determined. The input lacks base qualities; no much larger clone sits a single base away.

General conclusions and limits of the study: The quantity of clinical and demographic metadata differed by source and by participant and was supplied without curation.

The immunoSEQ Assay, a bias-controlled multiplex PCR, was used to amplify TCRbeta CDR3 regions from genomic DNA. In the original analysis: Nucleated cell counts per sample were estimated from amplification of reference gene primers within the assay. To quantify the absolute abundance of each unique TCRbeta CDR3 rearrangement, sequence reads were collapsed and filtered. For each sample, productive Simpson clonality was calculated as the square root of Simpson's diversity index across productive rearrangements. The table comes from immuneACCESS by way of TCRdb, which keeps in-frame sequences with V and J called. Part of the clones is missing from these tables; in studies checked, under half for an unresolved V gene and the rest for unknown reasons. D and trimming were read from the DNA, whereas the V and J calls and clone size are those reported in that table. This sample lists just over 50,000 clones; around 84% were detected once. Roughly 4% of the sample rests with the top ten.

Collaborating institutions collected whole blood in K2EDTA tubes following their own protocols. For TCRbeta analysis, collaborators shipped samples as frozen whole blood, isolated PBMCs, or DNA extracted from either of those sample types. The receptor comes from an elderly man with active COVID-19. Sequencing was carried out using peripheral blood. The sequence is built from TRBV18 and TRBJ2-7, with the D gene uncertain. The nucleotide sequence reads TGTGCCAGCTCACGCCCAACTTACGAGCAGTACTTC. Its coded protein is CASSRPTYEQYF.